Listed below are T cell receptor beta chains from one sample, sequenced in a study of T-cell reconstitution after alpha-beta-depleted transplantation in children. TCRdb independently ran MiXCR on the PCR reads; one entry per CDR3 protein. Among 780,000 or so distinct CDR3 sequences listed, 16% were seen once. The sequencing used PBMCs, mostly from graft donor cells, collected 360 days after TCRalphabeta/CD19-depleted stem cell transplant. These receptors were collected from a male patient younger than 18 who had a stem cell transplant for acute lymphoblastic leukemia, so the T cells may come from the graft donor. Both conserved end residues are part of each CDR3. The D gene is left open where the match is weak. Clone size is not always given. Where it is, it says once, few, many or a class for expanded clones.

J,D,V,size,CDR3,DNA
TRBJ2-1,TRBD2,TRBV29-1,few,CSVAGGRSNEQFF,TGCAGCGTTGCAGGCGGGAGATCCAATGAGCAGTTCTTC
TRBJ2-3,NA,TRBV18,NA,CASSPKAGTDTQYF,TGTGCCAGCTCACCGAAAGCGGGCACAGATACGCAGTATTTT
TRBJ2-5,NA,TRBV25-1,NA,CAMSPPVVETQYF,TGTGCCATGAGCCCACCAGTGGTAGAGACCCAGTACTTC
TRBJ2-3,TRBD2,TRBV5-1,once,CASSSRLAGDWYTQCF,TGCGCCAGCAGCTCCAGACTAGCGGGAGACTGGTATACGCAGTGTTTT
TRBJ1-1,TRBD1,TRBV29-1,NA,CSVPGGGGTEAFF,TGCAGCGTCCCCGGAGGGGGCGGCACTGAAGCTTTCTTT
TRBJ2-7,NA,TRBV5-1,few,CASSWTVDEQYF,TGCGCCAGCAGCTGGACAGTGGACGAGCAGTACTTC
TRBJ2-3,TRBD2,TRBV3-1,few,CASSRLRTSAADTQYF,TGTGCCAGCAGCCGCTTAAGGACTAGCGCGGCAGATACGCAGTATTTT
TRBJ1-5,NA,TRBV20-1,NA,CSARGGYSNQPQHF,TGCAGTGCTAGAGGCGGTTATAGCAATCAGCCCCAGCATTTT
TRBJ2-2,NA,TRBV25-1,NA,CASSDRGITGELFF,TGTGCCAGCAGTGACAGGGGTATCACCGGGGAGCTGTTTTTT
TRBJ2-2,NA,TRBV5-1,few,CASRGYANTGELFF,TGCGCCAGCAGAGGGTATGCGAACACCGGGGAGCTGTTTTTT
TRBJ2-2,NA,TRBV5-1,many,CASSLAEGLGTGELFF,TGCGCCAGCAGCTTGGCCGAGGGCCTGGGCACCGGGGAGCTGTTTTTT
TRBJ2-2,NA,TRBV7-2,few,CASSLEPGENTGELFF,TGTGCCAGCAGCTTAGAACCGGGGGAGAACACCGGGGAGCTGTTTTTT
TRBJ1-3,NA,TRBV6-6,few,CASQRAGNTIYF,TGTGCCAGCCAGAGGGCTGGAAACACCATATATTTT
TRBJ2-5,TRBD2,TRBV15,NA,CATSRKGLLETQYF,TGTGCCACCAGCAGGAAGGGACTATTAGAGACCCAGTACTTC
TRBJ1-4,NA,TRBV29-1,NA,CSATGPHNEKLFF,TGCAGCGCTACCGGGCCCCATAATGAAAAACTGTTTTTT
TRBJ2-3,TRBD1,TRBV5-1,many,CASSLGQVADTQYF,TGCGCCAGCAGCTTAGGACAGGTTGCAGATACGCAGTATTTT
TRBJ2-5,NA,TRBV27,NA,CASSPVAAPGETQYF,TGTGCCAGCAGCCCCGTAGCAGCCCCTGGGGAGACCCAGTACTTC
TRBJ2-5,TRBD2,TRBV11-2,many,CASSLQSGSRVETQYF,TGTGCCAGCAGCTTACAAAGCGGGAGCCGGGTAGAGACCCAGTACTTC
TRBJ2-1,TRBD2,TRBV9,NA,CASSDPRSGRARNEQFF,TGTGCCAGCAGCGACCCGAGGAGCGGGAGGGCCAGGAATGAGCAGTTCTTC
TRBJ2-4,NA,TRBV6-2/TRBV6-3,NA,CASSSPLENIQYF,TGTGCCAGCAGTTCTCCCCTAGAAAACATTCAGTACTTC
TRBJ2-2,TRBD2,TRBV7-3,NA,CASSSTGLAGITGELFF,TGTGCCAGCAGCTCCACCGGACTAGCGGGTATCACCGGGGAGCTGTTTTTT
TRBJ1-2,NA,TRBV12-3/TRBV12-4,many,CASSYHRIPDYGYTF,TGTGCCAGCAGTTACCACAGGATCCCCGACTATGGCTACACCTTC
TRBJ1-1,NA,TRBV12-3/TRBV12-4,NA,CASSTTNRDTEAFF,TGTGCCAGCAGTACGACCAACAGGGACACTGAAGCTTTCTTT
TRBJ2-1,NA,TRBV12-3/TRBV12-4,few,CASSQLFHLSYNEQFF,TGTGCCAGCAGCCAACTTTTCCACCTCTCCTACAATGAGCAGTTCTTC
TRBJ2-1,NA,TRBV3-1,few,CASSQYKLWDEQFF,TGTGCCAGCAGCCAATACAAGTTATGGGATGAGCAGTTCTTC
TRBJ2-2,TRBD1,TRBV5-1,few,CASSWGMRGPSFYTGELFF,TGCGCCAGCAGCTGGGGAATGAGGGGGCCTTCCTTCTACACCGGGGAGCTGTTTTTT
TRBJ2-7,NA,TRBV27,NA,CASRPGGSYEQYF,TGTGCCAGCAGACCCGGGGGCTCCTACGAGCAGTACTTC
TRBJ2-6,NA,TRBV4-2,NA,CASSQDNTHSGANVLTF,TGTGCCAGCAGCCAAGATAACACCCACTCTGGGGCCAACGTCCTGACTTTC
TRBJ2-7,NA,TRBV27,few,CASSLTGVPYEQYF,TGTGCCAGCAGTTTAACGGGAGTTCCTTACGAGCAGTACTTC
TRBJ2-5,NA,TRBV7-6,few,CASSPEQETQYF,TGTGCCAGCAGCCCCGAACAGGAGACCCAGTACTTC
TRBJ2-7,TRBD2,TRBV5-1,NA,CASTPGDYTYEQYF,TGCGCCAGCACCCCCGGGGACTACACATACGAGCAGTACTTC
TRBJ2-3,TRBD1,TRBV11-3,few,CASSRGQGSSTDTQYF,TGTGCCAGCAGCAGAGGACAGGGGTCCAGCACAGATACGCAGTATTTT
TRBJ1-1,NA,TRBV29-1,few,CSVDTGRNTEAFF,TGCAGCGTTGATACGGGAAGAAACACTGAAGCTTTCTTT
TRBJ2-7,NA,TRBV20-1,few,CSASDLWEQYF,TGCAGTGCTTCGGACCTATGGGAGCAGTACTTC
TRBJ2-7,NA,TRBV29-1,NA,CSAELSSYEQYF,TGCAGCGCTGAGCTTTCCTCCTACGAGCAGTACTTC
TRBJ2-1,NA,TRBV9,once,CASSAPTGATASGYNEQFF,TGTGCCAGCAGCGCCCCGACGGGGGCCACGGCTAGCGGTTACAATGAGCAGTTCTTC
TRBJ2-7,NA,TRBV18,few,CASSPLTSLSYEQYF,TGTGCCAGCTCACCCCTGACTTCGCTCTCCTACGAGCAGTACTTC
TRBJ2-4,TRBD2,TRBV19,few,CASSPEGLAIAGTKNIQYF,TGTGCCAGTAGTCCAGAGGGACTAGCGATAGCGGGGACCAAAAACATTCAGTACTTC
TRBJ2-6,NA,TRBV7-9,NA,CASNRALTGANVLTF,TGTGCCAGCAACAGGGCCCTCACTGGGGCCAACGTCCTGACTTTC
TRBJ2-4,TRBD1,TRBV6-6,few,CASKGQQNIQYF,TGTGCCAGCAAGGGACAGCAAAACATTCAGTACTTC
TRBJ2-1,TRBD2,TRBV19,NA,CASTKREQINEQFF,TGTGCCAGTACCAAGCGGGAGCAAATCAATGAGCAGTTCTTC
TRBJ1-5,NA,TRBV27,few,CASSLFGGREPQHF,TGTGCCAGCAGTTTATTTGGGGGCAGGGAGCCCCAGCATTTT
TRBJ1-5,NA,TRBV2,NA,CASSTQGLGQPQHF,TGTGCCAGCAGTACACAGGGACTCGGTCAGCCCCAGCATTTT
TRBJ2-7,NA,TRBV7-3,few,CASSKIHGPPYEQYF,TGTGCCAGCAGCAAAATTCACGGACCTCCCTACGAGCAGTACTTC
TRBJ2-5,NA,TRBV12-3/TRBV12-4,many,CASSFTGVVETQYF,TGTGCCAGCAGTTTCACGGGAGTGGTGGAGACCCAGTACTTC
TRBJ1-1,NA,TRBV5-1,NA,CASSFGQTNTEAFF,TGCGCCAGCAGCTTTGGGCAGACGAACACTGAAGCTTTCTTT
TRBJ1-1,NA,TRBV7-9,NA,CASSLVQGLSEAFF,TGTGCCAGCAGCTTAGTCCAGGGGCTCTCTGAAGCTTTCTTT
TRBJ2-1,NA,TRBV11-2,few,CASSLIGTPYNEQFF,TGTGCCAGCAGCTTAATCGGGACCCCCTACAATGAGCAGTTCTTC
TRBJ2-1,TRBD2,TRBV5-1,few,CASSASGLAGSEQFF,TGCGCCAGCAGCGCCTCGGGACTAGCGGGATCTGAGCAGTTCTTC
TRBJ2-5,NA,TRBV2,NA,CASSGSVQETQYF,TGTGCCAGCAGTGGGTCAGTACAAGAGACCCAGTACTTC
TRBJ2-7,NA,TRBV28,NA,CASSFRFGGQVADYEQYF,TGTGCCAGCAGTTTTAGGTTCGGGGGGCAGGTCGCGGACTACGAGCAGTACTTC
TRBJ2-1,TRBD2,TRBV12-3/TRBV12-4,many,CASSRLAGAYNEQFF,TGTGCCAGCAGTCGACTAGCGGGAGCCTACAATGAGCAGTTCTTC
TRBJ2-4,NA,TRBV7-6,few,CASSLDSSSIQYF,TGTGCCAGCAGCTTGGACTCATCAAGCATTCAGTACTTC
TRBJ1-1,NA,TRBV5-1,few,CASSLGTWGATLAFF,TGCGCCAGCAGCTTGGGGACATGGGGGGCTACTTTGGCTTTCTTT